The subject of this entry is one T cell receptor (beta chain). Its antigen is still unknown. This record comes from a study of shared clonotypes between healthy human individuals. Findings of the study overall: Generation probabilities were higher for clonotypes shared across all four sorted-subset donors than for unshared ones.

The donors were adults (healthy and HIV-negative) with no recent acute infections or vaccinations. The assay was immunoSEQ multiplex PCR, and TCRdb's table has in-frame clones only and misses some. This sample has about 990,000 clones, with about 80% found just once. V was clipped by 5 bases and J by 0 bases, with 16 bases between them. Germline values: CDR1 SGHTA, CDR2 FQGNSA. The CDR3 length is 16 residues. Material: memory CD4+ T cells from PBMCs. The sample's subset: CD45RA-negative fraction. The TCR sequence derives from a young man in good health. Some clones in this sample may be carry-over from other donors' samples. The chain is built from TRBV7-2 and TRBJ1-2; D not resolved. DNA of the CDR3: TGTGCCAGCAGCCCGCACTCTAATCCAACTAACTATGGCTACACCTTC. This codes for CASSPHSNPTNYGYTF.